One sample yielded the 14 T cell receptor beta chains listed below, sequenced in a study of T cell changes during pregnancy in multiple sclerosis. Data came from immunoSEQ multiplex PCR; TCRdb stores just in-frame clones and leaves some out. The table lists roughly 75,000 clones, about 93% of them singletons. The sequencing here drew on peripheral blood, taken after pregnancy. The source of these receptors is a female donor in good health, enrolled as a control in a pregnancy study.

The chain has TRBV1 and TRBJ2-1; the table's D gene call, TRBD2, was not cross checked with the DNA. TRBV1 is marked as a pseudogene. The CDR3 runs to 16 residues. This CDR3 reads CTSSHSPGLAYGEQFF. CDR3 DNA: TGCACCAGCAGCCATTCCCCGGGACTAGCATACGGTGAGCAGTTCTTC.

The V call is TRBV11-2, the J call TRBJ2-5, with TRBD2 identical over 8 bases. Germline V gene sequence: CDR1 SGHAT, CDR2 FQNNGV. The V gene end was trimmed by 4 bases and the J gene end by 6 bases; junction bases not matched to a gene: 10. This CDR3 region has 15 residues. Here the CDR3 reads CASSSGGATLKTQYF. The CDR3, as DNA: TGTGCCAGCAGCTCCGGGGGGGCCACGTTAAAGACCCAGTACTTC.

This clone is a singleton in its sample. V gene TRBV19 combines with J gene TRBJ2-4; a possible D gene is TRBD2 (5 bases). V was trimmed by 2 bases and J by 8 bases, leaving 22 bases between them. Germline CDR1 is LNHDA and CDR2 is SQIVND (reference sequence). The CDR3 contains 17 residues. The CDR3 here is CASSISIFGGELHIQYF. Written as DNA, the CDR3 is TGTGCCAGTAGTATATCCATATTCGGTGGGGAGCTTCACATTCAGTACTTC. The whole variable domain, remainder taken from reference TRBV19 and TRBJ2-4, is DGGITQSPKYLFRKEGQNVTLSCEQNLNHDAMYWYRQDPGQGLRLIYYSQIVNDFQKGDIAEGYSVSREKKESFPLTVTSAQKNPTAFYLCASSISIFGGELHIQYFGAGTRLSVL.

This sequence joins TRBV7-6 and TRBJ2-6, with TRBD1 matching over 7 bases. Trimming removed 5 bases from V and 1 base from J; junction bases left unmatched: 14. The CDR3 runs 19 residues. Per the germline V gene, CDR1 is SGHVS and CDR2 is FNYEAQ. CDR3 loop: CASSPLRDSLKSGANVLTF. CDR3 nucleotides: TGTGCCAGCAGCCCCCTCCGGGACAGCTTGAAATCTGGGGCCAACGTCCTGACTTTC.

This chain uses TRBV7-9 with TRBJ2-1, with 7 nucleotides matching TRBD2. The trim removed 5 bases at V and 6 bases at J, leaving 10 bases unmatched. Germline V gives CDR1 SEHNR, CDR2 FQNEAQ (reference sequence). The CDR3 spans 15 residues. CDR3 sequence: CASSPKLREGNEQFF. DNA of the CDR3: TGTGCCAGCAGCCCAAAGCTCAGGGAGGGCAATGAGCAGTTCTTC.

The chain employs TRBV28 and TRBJ2-7; 10 bases are a match to TRBD2. Germline trimming cut 1 base from V and 5 bases from J; bases unmatched to any gene: 8. CDR3 length: 16 residues. Germline lookup yields CDR1 MDHEN and CDR2 SYDVKM. CDR3 sequence (DNA): TGTGCCAGCAGTTTATTGGCTAGCGGGAGTAAAAACGAGCAGTACTTC. Its translation: CASSLLASGSKNEQYF.

The V and J genes are TRBV7-9 and TRBJ2-1; 9 bases match TRBD1. The CDR3 consists of 17 residues. J lost 9 bases, V lost 3 bases, and 15 bases had no gene match. The germline gives CDR1 SEHNR, CDR2 FQNEAQ (reference sequence). This chain's CDR3 is CASSFGRPGQGIGEQFF. The CDR3 coding sequence is TGTGCCAGCAGCTTTGGTCGGCCGGGACAGGGTATCGGTGAGCAGTTCTTC. The entire variable domain, with the rest obtained from reference TRBV7-9 and TRBJ2-1, is as follows: DTGVSQNPRHKITKRGQNVTFRCDPISEHNRLYWYRQTLGQGPEFLTYFQNEAQLEKSRLLSDRFSAERPKGSFSTLEIQRTEQGDSAMYLCASSFGRPGQGIGEQFFGPGTRLTVL.

This chain connects TRBV4-3 to TRBJ1-1, with D unresolved. This CDR3 contains 14 residues. V was cut by 1 base and J by 10 bases, with 16 bases left in between. Germline loops: CDR1 LGHNA, CDR2 YSLEER. The CDR3 nucleotides are TGCGCCAGCAGCCAAGGGCCAACGGAGGATGGAGCTTTCTTT. It yields the protein CASSQGPTEDGAFF.

The V gene is TRBV5-4, the J gene TRBJ2-5; 11 nucleotides agree with TRBD2. This CDR3 region has 16 residues. The germline V gene encodes CDR1 SGHNT and CDR2 YYREEE (reference sequence). Germline trimming cut 4 bases from V and 0 bases from J; bases unmatched to any gene: 5. CDR3 amino acids: CASSAGLAANQETQYF. CDR3 sequence (DNA): TGTGCCAGCAGCGCGGGACTAGCGGCGAACCAAGAGACCCAGTACTTC.

V and J are TRBV4-3 and TRBJ2-2; 8 bases match TRBD2. CDR1 is LGHNA and CDR2 is YSLEER in the germline V gene. This CDR3 comprises 15 residues. Trimming removed 3 bases from V and 5 bases from J; junction bases left unmatched: 5. Here the CDR3 DNA reads TGCGCCAGCAGCCATCCAGCGGGAGTTACCGGGGAGCTGTTTTTT. Translation: CASSHPAGVTGELFF.

The chain is built from TRBV5-4 and TRBJ2-7; 8 bases agree with TRBD2. Germline-derived CDR1 and CDR2 are SGHNT and YYREEE (reference sequence). This CDR3 comprises 15 residues. The trim removed 2 bases at V and 0 bases at J, leaving 4 bases unmatched. DNA of the CDR3: TGTGCCAGCAGCTTAAGCGGGAGAGGCTCCTACGAGCAGTACTTC. This codes for CASSLSGRGSYEQYF.

The rearrangement links TRBV4-2 to TRBJ2-7, with D possibly being TRBD2 (6 bases). This CDR3 has 15 residues. Germline V CDR1 and CDR2: LGHNA, YNFKEQ. Trimming cost V 0 bases and J 0 bases, with 9 bases left between them. CDR3 sequence: CASSQEGGNSYEQYF. The CDR3 DNA reads TGTGCCAGCAGCCAAGAAGGCGGGAACTCCTACGAGCAGTACTTC.

The chain is built from TRBV18 and TRBJ1-1; weak D call: TRBD1 (5 bases). From germline, CDR1 is KGHSH and CDR2 LQKENI. Deletions cut 4 bases from V and 5 bases from J, with 14 bases between. This CDR3 contains 14 residues. The CDR3 loop is CASSRRGRVTEAFF. DNA for the CDR3: TGTGCCAGCTCACGTAGGGGCAGGGTGACTGAAGCTTTCTTT.

This clone was counted only a few times. This sequence joins TRBV29-1 and TRBJ2-3; 7 nucleotides match TRBD2. Looked up from germline, CDR1 is SQVTM and CDR2 is ANQGSEA. The trim removed 4 bases at V and 3 bases at J, leaving 4 bases unmatched. The CDR3 loop spans 13 amino acids. The CDR3 coding sequence is TGCAGCGTTGGGCGGGAGCTGACAGATACGCAGTATTTT. This gives the protein CSVGRELTDTQYF.